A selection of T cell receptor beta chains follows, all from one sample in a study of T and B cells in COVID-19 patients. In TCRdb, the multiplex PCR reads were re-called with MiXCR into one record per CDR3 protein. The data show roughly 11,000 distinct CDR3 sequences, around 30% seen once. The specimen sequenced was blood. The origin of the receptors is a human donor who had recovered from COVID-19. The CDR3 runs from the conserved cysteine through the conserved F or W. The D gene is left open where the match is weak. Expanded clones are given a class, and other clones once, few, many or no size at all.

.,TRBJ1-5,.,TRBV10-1,CASSTNQPQHF,TGCGCCAGCAGTACGAATCAGCCCCAGCATTTT
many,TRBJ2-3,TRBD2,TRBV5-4,CASSSSGGTDTQYF,TGTGCCAGCAGCTCTAGCGGGGGGACAGATACGCAGTATTTT
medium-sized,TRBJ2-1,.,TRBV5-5,CASRLLIGTPYNEQFF,TGTGCCAGCCGCCTTTTGATCGGGACTCCCTACAATGAGCAGTTCTTC
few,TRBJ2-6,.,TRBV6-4,CASSDGTGANVLTF,TGTGCCAGCAGTGACGGGACTGGGGCCAACGTCCTGACTTTC
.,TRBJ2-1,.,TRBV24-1,CATSDPRLVNEQFF,TGTGCCACCAGTGACCCTAGACTAGTCAATGAGCAGTTCTTC
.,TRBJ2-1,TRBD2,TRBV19,CVSSSGLGSTEQFF,TGTGTTAGTAGCTCGGGACTAGGATCGACTGAGCAGTTCTTC
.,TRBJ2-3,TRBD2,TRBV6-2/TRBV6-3,CASSWGLAALLDSQYF,TGTGCCAGCAGTTGGGGACTAGCGGCTCTATTGGATTCGCAGTATTTT
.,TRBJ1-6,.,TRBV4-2,CASSQDRTSPLHF,TGTGCCAGCAGCCAAGATCGGACATCACCCCTCCACTTT
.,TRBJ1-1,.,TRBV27,CASSPGWGQNTEAFF,TGTGCCAGCAGTCCGGGATGGGGGCAGAACACTGAAGCTTTCTTT
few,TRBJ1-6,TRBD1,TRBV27,CASSLTGLNSPLHF,TGTGCCAGCAGTTTGACAGGGCTTAATTCACCCCTCCACTTT
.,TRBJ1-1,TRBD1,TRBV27,CASRGQGARVTEAFF,TGTGCCAGCAGGGGACAGGGGGCGCGGGTCACTGAAGCTTTCTTT
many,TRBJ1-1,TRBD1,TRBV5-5,CASSWGTGGSMNTEAFF,TGTGCCAGCAGCTGGGGGACAGGGGGCTCTATGAACACTGAAGCTTTCTTT
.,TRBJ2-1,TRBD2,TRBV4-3,CASSQEGSGSAGEQFF,TGTGCCAGCAGCCAGGAAGGGAGCGGGAGTGCAGGTGAGCAGTTCTTC
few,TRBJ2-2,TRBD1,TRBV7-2,CANTPGQGAFGELFF,TGTGCCAACACTCCGGGACAGGGGGCTTTCGGGGAGCTGTTTTTT
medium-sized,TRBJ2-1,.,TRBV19,CASSIAGESRDEQFF,TGTGCCAGTAGTATAGCGGGAGAATCGCGTGATGAGCAGTTCTTC
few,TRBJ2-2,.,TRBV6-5,CASSYGQGRTGELFF,TGTGCCAGCAGTTACGGTCAGGGGAGAACCGGGGAGCTGTTTTTT
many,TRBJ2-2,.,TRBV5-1,CASRTQPAQATGELFF,TGCGCCAGCAGGACCCAGCCCGCACAGGCCACCGGGGAGCTGTTTTTT
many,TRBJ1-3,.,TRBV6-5,CASSPDRGNTIYF,TGTGCCAGCAGTCCTGACAGGGGAAACACCATATATTTT
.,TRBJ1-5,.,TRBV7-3,CASSLTPIYPQHF,TGTGCCAGCAGCCTAACCCCCATTTATCCCCAGCATTTT
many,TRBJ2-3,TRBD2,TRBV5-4,CASSLWGGTSHTQYF,TGTGCCAGCAGCTTGTGGGGGGGGACTAGCCATACGCAGTATTTT
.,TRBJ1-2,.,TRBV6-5,CASSEGSYGYTF,TGTGCCAGCAGTGAGGGAAGCTATGGCTACACCTTC
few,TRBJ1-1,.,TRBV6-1,CASSVQGPNTEAFF,TGTGCCAGCAGTGTTCAGGGACCGAACACTGAAGCTTTCTTT
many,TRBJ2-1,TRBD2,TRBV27,CASSPRPVAGGRDEQFF,TGTGCCAGCAGTCCCAGACCAGTAGCGGGAGGAAGAGATGAGCAGTTCTTC
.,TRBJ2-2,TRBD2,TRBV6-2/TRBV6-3,CASTSFGLADNTGELFF,TGTGCCAGCACCTCTTTTGGACTAGCTGACAACACCGGGGAGCTGTTTTTT
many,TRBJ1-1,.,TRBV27,CASSLGGRRTEAFF,TGTGCCAGCAGTTTAGGGGGGCGACGGACTGAAGCTTTCTTT
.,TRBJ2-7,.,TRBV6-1,CASSEPSSYEQYF,TGTGCCAGCAGTGAACCCTCTTCCTACGAGCAGTACTTC